The rows below give T cell receptor beta chains drawn from one sample of a study of neoadjuvant anti-PD-1 for oral cavity cancer. Libraries were prepared by immunoSEQ multiplex PCR; TCRdb keeps only in-frame clonotypes and omits some of them. The table records more than 11,000 clones, about three quarters of them present only once. Sequencing used PBMCs, obtained after nivolumab (anti-PD-1) treatment. The origin of the receptors is a person aged 35-79 years with oral cavity squamous cell carcinoma. The conserved cysteine and the conserved F or W are not part of the CDR3 here. The size entry is marked missing in some rows and otherwise reads once, few, many or a size class.

J | V | size | CDR3
TRBJ2-3 | TRBV9 | once | ASSAYRGETDTQY
TRBJ2-5 | TRBV7-2 | - | ASSRTSLETQY
TRBJ2-3 | TRBV7-3 | - | ASSLSGVTDTQY
TRBJ2-5 | TRBV19 | - | ASSTSRGLETQY
TRBJ2-7 | TRBV6-1 | - | ASTDPPGEQY
TRBJ2-5 | TRBV6-5 | - | ASSYSGRGETQY
TRBJ2-2 | TRBV2 | - | ASSHPGTGGGELF
TRBJ2-7 | TRBV6-5 | - | ASSYSGQGSRDEQY
TRBJ2-1 | TRBV11-3 | - | ASSRLAGGGDEQF
TRBJ2-3 | TRBV10-2 | - | ASRRTVASRRVTNTDTQY
TRBJ2-5 | TRBV19 | few | ASSIGSEAETQY
TRBJ2-5 | TRBV27 | - | ASSPLPVGLETQY
TRBJ2-1 | TRBV19 | once | ASSIDGHYNEQF
TRBJ1-2 | TRBV29-1 | few | SVEANYGYT
TRBJ2-7 | TRBV7-2 | - | ASSPRDQAYEQY
TRBJ1-4 | TRBV6-1 | - | ASIETLGEKLF
TRBJ2-3 | TRBV14 | - | ASSQDRAGHSDTQY
TRBJ1-1 | TRBV2 | - | ASRVTAF
TRBJ2-1 | TRBV7-9 | - | ASSLAGAYNEQF
TRBJ1-3 | TRBV9 | - | ASSGRGTGLSGNTIY
TRBJ2-3 | TRBV30 | - | AWKSSGSKGQY
TRBJ2-1 | TRBV6-7 | - | ASSTPPTAGSIHEQF
TRBJ1-5 | TRBV7-2 | - | ASSLASQPQH
TRBJ2-1 | TRBV7-3 | - | ASSLSGGLDEQF
TRBJ2-7 | TRBV5-1 | - | ASSPDPGTGGVYEQY
TRBJ2-3 | TRBV30 | - | AWSRGSSTDTQY
TRBJ2-7 | TRBV10-2 | - | ASSPGGTSGRGRSYEQY
TRBJ2-1 | TRBV10-1 | - | ARTKRGGYNEQF
TRBJ1-2 | TRBV28 | - | ASSGQPSGYT
TRBJ1-2 | TRBV2 | few | ASSGYRADYGYT
TRBJ1-2 | TRBV5-1 | - | ASSLAGGANYGYT
- | TRBV30 | once | AWSGDRAYEQY
TRBJ2-4 | TRBV5-4 | - | ASSFLAGVGDKNIQY
TRBJ2-1 | TRBV13 | - | ASRSGGEQF
TRBJ1-5 | TRBV29-1 | - | SVGRTEGYQPQH